This record looks at one TCR beta chain sequence and its context. Recovered participants had two consecutive negative NP/OP PCR tests, healthcare professional clearance, or symptom resolution. CDR3 length: 15 amino acids. The V segment lost 4 bases and the J segment 6 bases; nucleotides outside the gene matches: 9. The germline CDR1 and CDR2 sequences are KGHSY and FQNENV. The sample is drawn from a study of blood T cell repertoires in COVID-19. Study at large: Nucleic acid was either cDNA or gDNA, and it came from T cells, B-cell-depleted T cells, or PBMCs.

TCRdb keeps only in-frame clones here, not all; method: immunoSEQ multiplex PCR. Here the sample spans approximately 160,000 clones, more than 75% being singletons. Input material: PBMCs or T cells enriched from blood (not recorded which). The V and J genes are TRBV16 and TRBJ1-2; TRBD1 matches at 9 bases. The sequence was collected from a middle-aged man who had recovered from COVID-19. CDR3 loop: CASSRPGQGLDGYTF. The DNA for the CDR3 is TGTGCCAGCAGCCGACCGGGACAGGGCCTTGATGGCTACACCTTC.